The source of this T cell receptor (beta chain) is a study of blood T cells in healthy people across ages. Trimming removed 4 bases from V and 5 bases from J; junction bases left unmatched: 9. This CDR3 is built from 15 residues. Germline loops: CDR1 MDHEN, CDR2 SYDVKM. It was with a sample-barcoded 5' primer and a J-beta primer mix that a second PCR of roughly 7 to 12 cycles was run. A minimum of 3 million CDR3-containing paired-end reads was obtained for each sample. TCRdb used MiXCR to reprocess the 5' RACE reads, holding one entry per CDR3 protein. The sample lists 800,000 to 950,000 distinct CDR3 sequences; roughly 28% were seen once. The same sample was also used in a study of T cells of mothers and their children.

This clonotype originated in a middle-aged woman in good health. The chain couples TRBV28 to TRBJ2-3; 7 bases match TRBD2. Sequences were obtained from blood. DNA for the CDR3: TGTGCCAGCAGTTACCGAGCGGGGTCCGGAGATACGCAGTATTTT. Translation: CASSYRAGSGDTQYF.